In its sample, the clone carrying this TCR beta chain was seen many times. The antigen is undetermined. The source of the sample is a study of metastatic and nonmetastatic thyroid tumors. Study-level background: Malignant and benign thyroid patients had repertoires compared in peripheral blood and tumor or nodule tissue.

Per the germline V gene, CDR1 is SGHVS and CDR2 is FQNEAQ. The CDR3 has 13 amino acids. V dropped 7 bases and J dropped 6 bases, with 16 bases sitting between them. TCRdb re-called clones from the PCR reads using MiXCR. Of about 16,000 clones listed, 10% to 15% were seen once; the top ten hold less than 35%. Not a single patient had been given any form of treatment at any point before undergoing thyroid surgery. Whole-study findings and limits: It was reported that TCR beta diversity was significantly higher in malignant thyroid tumors than benign nodules, in blood and tumor.

The source material was blood. The rearrangement uses TRBV7-8 and TRBJ2-7, with unresolved D. The receptor comes from a female donor with papillary thyroid cancer or a benign thyroid nodule (not recorded which). Some clones in this sample may be carry-over from other donors' samples. The CDR3 DNA is TGTGCCAGCACCCCAGACGTACTGAGCGAGCAGTACTTC. Its translation: CASTPDVLSEQYF.